Described below is a single TCR beta chain sequence and its context. Its target antigen remains unknown. One base away there is no much larger clone; base qualities are not given. Trimming takes 4 bases off V and 5 bases off J; junction bases not matched to a gene: 16. The CDR3, from cysteine to phenylalanine, totals 19 residues. Kept here is only the CDR3 DNA, which spans 57 bases and is read in frame from base 1. The germline V gene provides CDR1 SGHDT and CDR2 YYEEEE. This record belongs to a study of technical replicates of blood from a few donors (dated 2017 in TCRdb). Library generation was performed with the immunoSEQ multiplex PCR assay. Entries here come from immuneACCESS through TCRdb and include only in-frame sequences with V and J called. Some clones fail to appear in such tables; in the studies checked, an unresolved V gene covers under half of the shortfall, and the cause of the remainder is unknown. This sample has 95,000 to 100,000 clones in its table, and under 97% of those were observed once. The leading ten clones occupy roughly 0.22% of the sample.

The source is a human donor in good health. The sample consisted of T cells isolated from PBMCs. This sequence uses TRBV5-6 and TRBJ2-5; 14 central nucleotides agree with TRBD2. The CDR3 sequence is CASSRLAGGRFVSGETQYF. The nucleotides read TGTGCCAGCAGCCGACTAGCGGGGGGGCGTTTCGTTTCGGGTGAGACCCAGTACTTC.